This section outlines one T cell receptor beta chain sequence together with its context. Its antigen is as yet unknown. This record comes from a study of T cell responses to AZD1222 COVID-19 vaccine. Study conclusions and caveats: Females made up more of the donors, who were largely white British, and clonal diversity may have come out too low.

Only in-frame clones appear in the TCRdb table, and some are missing; sequencing was by immunoSEQ multiplex PCR. This sample has more than 120,000 clones, with under 90% found just once. Deletions cut 4 bases from V and 4 bases from J, with 15 bases between. The CDR3 covers 15 residues. Germline lookup yields CDR1 KGHDR and CDR2 SFDVKD. This chain uses TRBV24-1 with TRBJ1-2, with D unclear. This sequence originates from an adult who received the AZD1222 COVID-19 vaccine. The sample consisted of peripheral blood, taken 28 days after the second AZD1222 dose. The CDR3 loop reads CATSEGEPVVYGYTF. CDR3 DNA: TGTGCCACCAGTGAAGGAGAACCAGTGGTCTATGGCTACACCTTC.